The next 5 T cell receptor beta chains were all read from a single sample in a study of CXCR3-negative and CXCR3-positive naive CD8 T cells. TRB cDNA libraries were made by UMI-labeled 5' RACE. TCRdb re-called the 5' RACE reads and shows each CDR3 protein once, DNA omitted. The listing contains some 130,000 distinct CDR3 sequences. The source material was naive CXCR3- CD8+ T cells from blood. Subset here: CD45RO-CCR7+CD27+CD95- naive CD8+ T cells lacking CXCR3 (TNR3-). These receptors all stem from a human donor in good health. Some clones in this sample may be carry-over from other donors' samples.

The chain has TRBV11-1 and TRBJ1-2; TCRdb's D gene call, TRBD1, goes unchecked for lack of DNA. This CDR3 is built from 13 residues. Germline CDR1 SGHAT, CDR2 FQDESV (reference sequence). The CDR3 loop reads CASSFGDRYGYTF.

This CDR3 reads CASSLALTGGMNTEAFF. J is TRBJ1-1 and V is TRBV7-2; the TCRdb call, TRBD1, lacks DNA for checking. The germline gives CDR1 SGHTA, CDR2 FQGNSA. The CDR3 contains 17 residues.

This sequence joins TRBV7-6 and TRBJ2-7. The CDR3 length is 13 residues. Germline CDR1 SGHVS, CDR2 FNYEAQ. This CDR3 reads CASSLTSSHEQYF.

The rearrangement joins TRBV5-4 to TRBJ2-7. The CDR3 contains 14 residues. In germline, CDR1 is SGHNT, CDR2 YYREEE (reference sequence). The CDR3 reads CASSNSGTTYEQYF.

The rearrangement links TRBV7-2 to TRBJ2-7. Per germline, CDR1 SGHTA and CDR2 FQGNSA. The CDR3 runs to 13 residues. This CDR3 reads CASAGYTTYEQYF. Full variable domain (outside the CDR3, taken from reference TRBV7-2 and TRBJ2-7): GAGVSQSPSNKVTEKGKDVELRCDPISGHTALYWYRQSLGQGLEFLIYFQGNSAPDKSGLPSDRFSAERTGGSVSTLTIQRTQQEDSAVYLCASAGYTTYEQYFGPGTRLTVT.